The sequence of this TCR beta chain was determined in a study of cytomegalovirus exposure and HLA in healthy donors. Study-wide context: The 95 to 150 validation repertoires used the same platform as the 550 to 750 first-cohort repertoires, a later analysis reported.

This clone was counted between two and nine times. This CDR3 has 14 amino acids. CDR1 is SNHLY and CDR2 is FYNNEI in the germline V gene. Trimming removed 8 bases from V and 0 bases from J, with 11 bases in between. The assay was immunoSEQ multiplex PCR, and TCRdb's table has in-frame clones only and misses some. The sample lists roughly 100,000 clones; 85% were seen once. The TCR sequence derives from a man younger than 35 in good health and CMV-seropositive. Sequencing was carried out using PBMCs. The J gene is TRBJ2-1, the V gene TRBV2, with D uncertain. The CDR3 DNA reads as TGTGCCAGCTCATCAGATGGCTCCTACAATGAGCAGTTCTTC. Translating gives CASSSDGSYNEQFF.